This paragraph reports one TCR beta chain. The antigen is unknown. Germline CDR1 and CDR2: MDHEN and SYDVKM. The V end was cut by 5 bases, the J end by 4 bases, with 15 bases between. This CDR3 contains 15 residues. These data originate in a study of identical twins. Notes on the study in general: Conclusions came from cross-sectional statistical analysis, not from following the same donors. Models, which agreed with sharing between unrelated individuals, nonetheless underestimated the out-of-frame TCR alpha sharing seen in monozygotic twins. Insertions were reduced in abundant cord blood beta clonotypes but not in memory repertoires.

cDNA molecules carried unique molecular identifiers, and template switching added a universal primer site. Each CDR3 protein is one row after TCRdb ran MiXCR on the 5' RACE reads. The table shows 1.5 million to 2 million distinct CDR3 sequences, with 32% occurring only once. This clonotype was sampled from a newborn girl in good health. Input material: cord blood. The gene calls are TRBV28 and TRBJ1-5; D perhaps matches TRBD1 (5 bases). The CDR3 DNA follows: TGTGCCAGCAGTGAACCGGTCGGGGGAAATCAGCCCCAGCATTTT. It is translated as CASSEPVGGNQPQHF.